This T cell receptor beta chain was obtained from a study of CD8 T cells in ankylosing spondylitis (dated by TCRdb to about 2017). Describing the broader study: T cell receptor beta repertoires were profiled in healthy donors and ankylosing spondylitis patients so that disease-linked TCR variants could be found. The whole study cohort included 95 to 130 healthy donors and roughly 24 ankylosing spondylitis patients. Peripheral blood was sampled, and synovial fluid was additionally collected from ankylosing spondylitis patients. The study at large found these results: According to the report, matched synovial fluid samples from ankylosing spondylitis patients were significantly enriched for the disease-linked clones. A TCR beta motif made up of several highly homologous amino acid variants appeared to be characteristic of blood from ankylosing spondylitis patients. Some motif variants had previously been reported in the synovial fluid and blood of reactive arthritis patients, which suggests shared mechanisms of disease initiation. The disease-linked clones showed a CD8+ phenotype and occurred at relatively low frequencies in peripheral blood.

For this clonotype: Its target antigen remains unknown. One base away there is no much larger clone; base qualities are not given.

Instrument on record: Illumina HiSeq 2500. Quantitative 5'-RACE with molecular barcodes was the method used to prepare the TCR beta libraries. Regarding the original processing steps: To identify disease-linked TCR variants, a new computational method was used, one built on a probabilistic model of VDJ rearrangement. The raw public data were reprocessed by TCRdb itself: fastp quality trimming at Q25, MiXCR clonotype calling, in-frame beta chains only. Duplicate CDR3 protein sequences are folded into a single record with the most common DNA and genes. TCRdb, rather than the study authors, made the V and J calls. For this sample there are roughly 250,000 distinct CDR3 sequences; around 7.8% appear just once. The ten largest account for approximately 6.3% of the sample. For CDR1 and CDR2, the germline V gene (reference sequence) lists GTSNPN and SVGIG. Trimmed from V: 3 bases; trimmed from J: 1 base; junction bases lacking a gene match: 2. Including the terminal cysteine and phenylalanine, the CDR3 comprises 13 residues. The only DNA kept is the CDR3, 39 bases in frame from the first base.

Sequencing was done on a sample of blood, either unsorted or a sorted T cell fraction (not recorded which). The source of this sequence is a male donor with ankylosing spondylitis or in good health (not recorded which). The chain uses TRBV30 and TRBJ2-5; 7 central bases correspond to TRBD2. Read as DNA, the sequence is TGTGCCTGGAGAAGCGGGATCCAAGAGACCCAGTACTTC. Its translation is CAWRSGIQETQYF.